These 14 T cell receptor beta chains were all obtained from the same sample, sequenced in a study of beta chain features in type 1 diabetes. Study-level points and caveats: Shortening that was moderate but significant affected the TCRB CDR3s of Type 1 diabetes patients in all four CD4+ subsets.

Of the isolated RNA, all was reverse transcribed, and so the sequenced material was expressed TCRB transcripts. TCRdb's table, derived via immunoSEQ multiplex PCR, lists solely in-frame clones and lacks some. The table includes approximately 170,000 clones, 6.5% to 8.5% detected once. The antigens for these receptors are not known. The sequenced sample consisted of central memory CD4+ T cells from blood. The source is a man aged 18 to 35 with type 1 diabetes.

This clone showed up just a few times. The chain combines TRBV2 with TRBJ1-2, with D tentatively TRBD1 (6 bases). The V and J ends lost 6 bases and 2 bases respectively, with 13 bases between them. Germline V gene lookup returns CDR1 SNHLY and CDR2 FYNNEI. The CDR3 is made up of 14 amino acids. Written as DNA, the CDR3 is TGTGCCAGCAGACAGGACAGCCCCAACTATGGCTACACCTTC. It yields the protein CASRQDSPNYGYTF.

Worth noting for this clone: Mismatch with germline at one junction end may stem from a read error. The chain couples TRBV28 to TRBJ2-6; no firm D call. Germline V lookup: CDR1 MDHEN, CDR2 SYDVKM. The CDR3 spans 9 residues. This CDR3 reads CASSPPGHF. The CDR3 bases are TGTGCCAGCAGTCCTCCGGGTCATTTC.

This clone was recorded a few times. The CDR3 sequence is CATSRGTGTANEKLFF. DNA of the CDR3: TGTGCCACCAGCAGAGGTACCGGGACAGCGAATGAAAAACTGTTTTTT. The chain uses TRBV15 and TRBJ1-4; 7 bases are a match to TRBD1. CDR1 and CDR2 from the germline V gene are LNHNV and YYDKDF (reference sequence). The CDR3 is made up of 16 amino acids. J lost 5 bases, V lost 1 base, and 7 bases had no gene match.

Points on this clone: A much more abundant neighbour one base away suggests this may be a read error. This sequence joins TRBV7-2 and TRBJ2-1; D call uncertain. The V end lost 4 bases, the J end lost 5 bases, and 3 bases lay between the germline ends. Germline V gene sequence: CDR1 SGHTA, CDR2 FQGNSA. The CDR3 consists of 11 residues. CDR3 protein: CASSSDNEQFF. The DNA of the CDR3 is TGTGCCAGCAGCTCGGACAATGAGCAGTTCTTC.

The sample holds many counts of this clone. The chain uses TRBV28 and TRBJ1-1, with a weak D call TRBD1 (5 bases). V shed 4 bases and J shed 5 bases, with 17 bases lying between them. Germline V lookup: CDR1 MDHEN, CDR2 SYDVKM. The CDR3 is 15 residues long. The CDR3 bases are TGTGCCAGCAGTTCCGCGGGGACGGCGGGGACTGAAGCTTTCTTT. This gives the protein CASSSAGTAGTEAFF.

This clone has only a few counts. The genes are TRBV6-5 and TRBJ2-5, with D possibly matching TRBD1 (6 bases). Germline V lookup: CDR1 MNHEY, CDR2 SVGAGI. Between the trimmed V and J ends, which lost 5 bases and 7 bases, there was a span of 14 bases. CDR3 length: 13 residues. The CDR3 nucleotides read TGTGCCAGCAGTATAGATGTAGGGGGGACCCAGTACTTC. Encoded protein: CASSIDVGGTQYF.

This clone has just a few counts. This chain uses TRBV11-2 with TRBJ2-7; maybe TRBD1 (6 bases). Germline CDR1 reads SGHAT; CDR2 reads FQNNGV. V lost 10 bases to trimming and J lost 0 bases, with 22 bases between them. This CDR3 contains 16 residues. The CDR3 spells CATKPLDSSNSYEQYF. The CDR3 nucleotides read TGTGCCACCAAACCCTTGGACAGTTCTAACTCCTACGAGCAGTACTTC.

This chain joins TRBV18 and TRBJ2-1; no definite D call. This CDR3 spans 15 amino acids. V lost 5 bases and J lost 0, with 11 bases in between. Germline V lookup: CDR1 KGHSH, CDR2 LQKENI. The CDR3 DNA reads as TGTGCCAGCTCAATGGGCCGAGCCTCCTACAATGAGCAGTTCTTC. Protein: CASSMGRASYNEQFF.

This clone has a handful of counts. The chain carries TRBV4-3 and TRBJ2-7, with 7 bases that match TRBD1. V was clipped by 4 bases and J by 4 bases; unmatched bases: 10. In germline, CDR1 is LGHNA, CDR2 YSLEER. This CDR3 comprises 15 residues. This chain's CDR3 is CASSPGTVLGYEQYF. The CDR3 region has the DNA TGCGCCAGCAGCCCGGGGACAGTCTTGGGGTACGAGCAGTACTTC.

The chain carries TRBV7-2 and TRBJ2-7; TRBD2 matches 7 bases. CDR1 is SGHTA and CDR2 is FQGNSA in the germline V gene. This CDR3 region has 14 residues. V was pared by 1 base and J by 5 bases, with 5 bases of the junction left unmatched. CDR3 region: CASSLGGRAHEQYF. CDR3 nucleotide sequence: TGTGCCAGCAGCTTAGGTGGGAGGGCCCACGAGCAGTACTTC.

V gene TRBV28 combines with J gene TRBJ2-7, with 14 bases identical to TRBD2. J lost 6 bases, V lost 6 bases, and 4 bases had no gene match. The CDR3 is 14 residues long. The germline gives CDR1 MDHEN, CDR2 SYDVKM. CDR3 sequence reads: CASSGTSGSSEQYF. CDR3 nucleotides: TGTGCCAGCAGCGGGACTAGCGGGAGCTCCGAGCAGTACTTC. Filled out from reference TRBV28 and TRBJ2-7, the complete variable domain reads DVKVTQSSRYLVKRTGEKVFLECVQDMDHENMFWYRQDPGLGLRLIYFSYDVKMKEKGDIPEGYSVSREKKERFSLILESASTNQTSMYLCASSGTSGSSEQYFGPGTRLTVT.

This clone was counted only a few times. This chain connects TRBV5-1 to TRBJ2-7, with TRBD1 matching 9 bases. Germline V gene sequence: CDR1 SGHRS, CDR2 YFSETQ. Unmatched junction bases numbered 10, after V lost 4 bases and J lost 5 bases. The CDR3 is 15 residues long. The CDR3 nucleotides read TGCGCCAGCAGCATCCAAGGGACAGGGATGAACGAGCAGTACTTC. Translation: CASSIQGTGMNEQYF.

In this sample, this clone turned up a few times. A read error may account for a junction end that differs from germline. This rearrangement joins TRBV19 to TRBJ1-1, with 7 bases aligning to TRBD1. CDR1 is LNHDA and CDR2 is SQIVND in the germline V gene (reference sequence). CDR3 length: 15 amino acids. The CDR3 bases are TGTGCCAGTAGTACCCCCAGGGGGGTGAAAACTGAAGCTTTCTTT. Translating gives CASSTPRGVKTEAFF.

V and J are TRBV6-1 and TRBJ1-5; 9 positions agree with TRBD1. There are 13 residues in the CDR3. CDR1 is MNHNS and CDR2 is SASEGT in the germline V gene. Trimming cost V 2 bases and J 16 bases; bases outside gene matches: 9. The CDR3 is CASSEHRGQGGHF. CDR3 DNA: TGTGCCAGCAGTGAACACCGGGGACAGGGTGGTCATTTT.